This passage covers 5 T cell receptor beta chains from one sample sequenced in a study of T-cell reconstitution after alpha-beta-depleted transplantation in children. Unique molecular identifiers were built into the TCRbeta library. TCRdb re-derived calls from the PCR reads in MiXCR, one entry per CDR3 protein. Seen here are a few hundred thousand distinct CDR3 sequences, 9.9% observed once, and the top ten hold around 10%. Sequenced material: PBMCs from the stem cell graft donor, taken from the stem cell graft. All receptors come from a human donor who donated a stem cell graft to a child with SCID.

This clonotype has only a few counts. V and J are TRBV29-1 and TRBJ1-1; D perhaps matches TRBD1 (5 bases). In germline, CDR1 is SQVTM, CDR2 ANQGSEA. The germline V and J ends were trimmed by 0 bases and 7 bases, with 9 bases remaining between them. This CDR3 spans 12 amino acids. The CDR3 bases are TGCAGCGTTGAAGATGGGGCAGTTGAAGCTTTCTTT. Its protein is CSVEDGAVEAFF.

This chain joins TRBV12-3 or TRBV12-4 and TRBJ2-3; tentative D call: TRBD2 (6 bases). The CDR3 is made up of 13 amino acids. The V and J ends lost 8 bases and 1 base respectively, with 10 bases between them. The CDR3 sequence: CASHGGGTDTQYF. In DNA form, the CDR3 reads TGTGCCAGCCATGGCGGGGGCACAGATACGCAGTATTTT.

There are a few counts of this clonotype. The V call is TRBV20-1, the J call TRBJ1-1; no reliable D call. The CDR3 has 13 residues. The V and J ends lost 2 bases and 5 bases respectively, with 12 bases between them. Germline assignment: CDR1 DFQATT and CDR2 SNEGSKA (reference sequence). The CDR3 is CSARWALGTEAFF. As DNA, the CDR3 is TGCAGTGCTAGATGGGCGTTAGGGACTGAAGCTTTCTTT.

The chain couples TRBV6-2 or TRBV6-3 to TRBJ1-1; the D is unclear. The CDR3 totals 14 residues. Germline V gene data show CDR1 as MNHEY and CDR2 as SVGEGT. Trimming took 0 bases from V and 3 from J, leaving 8 bases between them. CDR3 coding DNA: TGTGCCAGCAGTTACTCGTTAGGGTACACTGAAGCTTTCTTT. It translates to CASSYSLGYTEAFF.

The chain has TRBV2 and TRBJ1-2; D possibly corresponds to TRBD1 (6 bases). The CDR3 loop spans 15 amino acids. V was cut by 1 base and J by 4 bases, with 13 bases left in between. CDR1 and CDR2 (germline): SNHLY, FYNNEI. The CDR3 region is CASSEGGGGGYGYTF. The CDR3, as DNA: TGTGCCAGCAGTGAAGGGGGGGGCGGAGGCTATGGCTACACCTTC.